This T cell receptor (beta chain) stems from a study of OX40 agonist ivuxolimab in advanced cancers. Study information: The study reported partial responses in three patients: one hepatocellular carcinoma, two cutaneous melanoma. Overall study findings and caveats: Antigens targeted by the expanded peripheral T cells were not determined.

This CDR3 spans 15 amino acids. V lost 2 bases to trimming and J lost 2 bases, with 11 bases between them. CDR1 is SGHRS and CDR2 is YFSETQ in the germline V gene. The protocol was immunoSEQ multiplex PCR, while the TCRdb copy is restricted to in-frame clones and leaves out a portion. This table holds roughly 56,000 clones, 65% to 85% found once. The study sampled blood at baseline, cycle 4 day 1, and cycle 7 day 1. Details on this clone: What it recognizes is unknown.

The specimen was CD4+ or CD8+ T cells sorted from blood, collected in a trial of the OX40 agonist ivuxolimab. V and J are TRBV5-1 and TRBJ1-3, with D possibly TRBD1 on 6 matching bases. The TCR originated in an adult with an advanced solid tumor such as melanoma, head and neck, liver or kidney cancer. CDR3 sequence (DNA): TGCGCCAGCAGCTTTTCAGGGGAACCTGGAAACACCATATATTTT. This encodes CASSFSGEPGNTIYF.